These T cell receptor beta chains were read from a single sample in a study of T cells in Graves' hyperthyroidism and ophthalmopathy. A single record per CDR3 protein comes from TCRdb applying MiXCR to the multiplex PCR reads. The repertoire holds 400,000 to 500,000 distinct CDR3 sequences, with roughly 15% as singletons. The sequenced sample consisted of blood. These receptors were collected from a man younger than 35 with Graves' ophthalmopathy. Each CDR3 is given with its conserved first and last residue. A D gene is named only where the DNA matches it firmly. A clone size is listed for some rows: how often the clone was seen (once, few, many), or a class if it is expanded.

clone_size | d_call | j_call | v_call | cdr3_nt | cdr3_aa
many | - | TRBJ2-2 | TRBV3-1 | TGTGCCAGCAGCCGCGGGACAATCGACGGCGGGGAGCTGTTTTTT | CASSRGTIDGGELFF
once | TRBD2 | TRBJ2-4 | TRBV9 | TGTGCCAGCAGCCGGGGGGAGCGGGGGAATTGGAGGGACATTCAGTACTTC | CASSRGERGNWRDIQYF
many | TRBD2 | TRBJ2-7 | TRBV5-1 | TGCGCCAGCAGCTTGGGGCCTAGCGGGGGAACCTACGAGCAGTACTTC | CASSLGPSGGTYEQYF
many | - | TRBJ2-5 | TRBV5-4 | TGTGCCAGCAGCTCCCAAGCAGCTGAGACCCAGTACTTC | CASSSQAAETQYF
many | TRBD2 | TRBJ2-2 | TRBV6-1 | TGTGCCAGCAGCTCCCAGACTAGCGGGAGGGCCCTCGGAGGGGAGCTGTTTTTT | CASSSQTSGRALGGELFF
many | - | TRBJ2-3 | TRBV12-3/TRBV12-4 | TGTGCCAGCAGTTTTTCAGATACGCAGTATTTT | CASSFSDTQYF
- | TRBD2 | TRBJ2-1 | TRBV5-1 | TGCGCCAGCAGCTTCGTGGGACTAGATCCATACAATGAGCAGTTCTTC | CASSFVGLDPYNEQFF
- | TRBD2 | TRBJ2-7 | TRBV6-2/TRBV6-3 | TGTGCCAGCAGTTCTCCTCCTAGCGGGAGGCTAACCTACGAGCAGTACTTC | CASSSPPSGRLTYEQYF
many | TRBD2 | TRBJ2-5 | TRBV2 | TGTGCCAGCAGTGAAGCTAGCGGGACCCAAGAGACCCAGTACTTC | CASSEASGTQETQYF
- | - | TRBJ1-1 | TRBV27 | TGTGCCAGCAGTTTCGGGGGTGGGGGTGAAGCTTTCTTT | CASSFGGGGEAFF
many | - | TRBJ2-1 | TRBV7-2 | TGTGCCAGCAGCTTAGTCCGGGATAAGCAGTTCTTC | CASSLVRDKQFF
many | - | TRBJ2-1 | TRBV20-1 | TGCAGTGCTAGAATTCGGGGGCTAGGGGAGGTGAGGGAGCAGTTCTTC | CSARIRGLGEVREQFF
- | - | TRBJ1-2 | TRBV9 | TGTGCCAGCAGCGTCGATGGATGGACAAATTATGGCTACACCTTC | CASSVDGWTNYGYTF
few | TRBD1 | TRBJ1-3 | TRBV25-1 | TGTGCCAGCAGTCCAGGGGGCAGGGGGCGCGGAAACACCATATATTTT | CASSPGGRGRGNTIYF
many | - | TRBJ2-5 | TRBV5-1 | TGCGCCAGCAGACGAGGAGAGACCCAGTACTTC | CASRRGETQYF
many | - | TRBJ2-6 | TRBV2 | TGTGCCAGCAGTGAGGGCCCGCTCTCTGGGGCCAACGTCCTGACTTTC | CASSEGPLSGANVLTF
few | - | TRBJ2-6 | TRBV20-1 | TGCAGTGCTAATCACAGGGAAGACTCTGGGGCCAACGTCCTGACTTTC | CSANHREDSGANVLTF
many | TRBD1 | TRBJ1-1 | TRBV3-1 | TGTGCCAGCAGCCCCCGGACAGGAATCGTGTGGGCTTTCTTT | CASSPRTGIVWAFF
few | - | TRBJ1-1 | TRBV20-1 | TGCAGTGCTATCCTCCCGGGAACTCGCGCTGAAGCTTTCTTT | CSAILPGTRAEAFF
many | - | TRBJ1-2 | TRBV30 | TGTGCCTGGTGGGACGGCCATGGGAATGGCTACACCTTC | CAWWDGHGNGYTF
few | TRBD2 | TRBJ2-7 | TRBV4-1 | TGCGCCAGCAGCCAAGATGGACTAGCGGGGGTAGATGAGCAGTACTTC | CASSQDGLAGVDEQYF
- | - | TRBJ1-2 | TRBV30 | TGTGCCTGGAGTGTAGTAACTGGTTTCTATGGCTACACCTTC | CAWSVVTGFYGYTF
many | - | TRBJ2-5 | TRBV12-3/TRBV12-4 | TGTGCCAGCAGTTTAGGTGGCACCTACCAAGAGACCCAGTACTTC | CASSLGGTYQETQYF
once | - | TRBJ1-6 | TRBV4-1 | TGCGCCAGCAGCCACATCAGACGGGGACATAATTCACCCCTCCACTTT | CASSHIRRGHNSPLHF
many | - | TRBJ2-7 | TRBV3-1 | TGTGCCAGCAGCCACTCTAGGGTGGTTTCCTACGAGCAGTACTTC | CASSHSRVVSYEQYF
few | - | TRBJ1-5 | TRBV4-1 | TGCGCCAGCAGCCAAGATCTGCCAGGGGCTCTCAATCAGCCCCAGCATTTT | CASSQDLPGALNQPQHF
few | - | TRBJ1-5 | TRBV2 | TGTGCCAGCAGTGTGACGAATCAGCCCCAGCGTTTT | CASSVTNQPQRF
- | - | TRBJ2-1 | TRBV6-1 | TGTGCCAACAGTGAAATAGTGGTCCTAAGAGGCTATGAGCAGTTCTTC | CANSEIVVLRGYEQFF
many | - | TRBJ1-1 | TRBV7-9 | TGTGCCAGCACCCCGGGAGGTGCTGAAGCTTTCTTT | CASTPGGAEAFF
many | - | TRBJ1-1 | TRBV4-1 | TGCGCCAGCAGCCAAGCCAGTACAGGGACTGAAGCTTTCTTT | CASSQASTGTEAFF
many | TRBD1 | TRBJ2-7 | TRBV11-2 | TGTGCCAGCAGCCCCTGGACAGGGGGACCCTACGAGCAGTACTTC | CASSPWTGGPYEQYF
few | TRBD1 | TRBJ1-1 | TRBV10-1 | TGCGCCAGCAGTGAGTCCGGGACAGGGCGAGCTTTCTTT | CASSESGTGRAFF
few | TRBD2 | TRBJ2-1 | TRBV5-8 | TGTGCCAGCAGCCGCCCGACTAGCGGGTCGATCGGTGAGCAGTTCTTC | CASSRPTSGSIGEQFF
many | TRBD1 | TRBJ2-7 | TRBV20-1 | TGCAGTGCTGGCAATGCAGGGGGCGCGACATACGAGCAGTACTTC | CSAGNAGGATYEQYF
few | - | TRBJ1-1 | TRBV27 | TGTGCCAGCAGTTTGCCAGGGTCCACTGAAGCTTTCTTT | CASSLPGSTEAFF
many | - | TRBJ2-1 | TRBV12-3/TRBV12-4 | TGTGCCAGCACCAATTGGGCCGCGTCCTACAATGAGCAGTTCTTC | CASTNWAASYNEQFF
few | - | TRBJ2-5 | TRBV5-1 | TGCGCCAGCAGCTTGACTTACTTTTCGGGGCTGGAAGAGACCCAGTACTTC | CASSLTYFSGLEETQYF
many | TRBD2 | TRBJ2-4 | TRBV20-1 | TGCAGTGCATCGGGACTAGCGGGAGTTGGGCACATTCAGTACTTC | CSASGLAGVGHIQYF
- | TRBD1 | TRBJ1-1 | TRBV19 | TGTGCCAGTAGTAGGACAGGGAGATACACTGAAGCTTTCTTT | CASSRTGRYTEAFF
- | - | TRBJ2-2 | TRBV19 | TGTGCCAGTAGTATAGACAGGGTTCGCACCGGGGAGCTGTTTTTT | CASSIDRVRTGELFF
many | - | TRBJ2-7 | TRBV30 | TGTGCCTGGAGTGTACAGACAGAACCTTACGAGCAGTACTTC | CAWSVQTEPYEQYF
few | TRBD1 | TRBJ2-7 | TRBV7-6 | TGTGCCAGCAGCCAAACAGGGGGTTGGGACTACGAGCAGTACTTC | CASSQTGGWDYEQYF
- | - | TRBJ2-2 | TRBV27 | TGTGCCAGCAGTTTATTCCCTATGCGGGACGGGAACACCGGGGAGCTGTTTTTT | CASSLFPMRDGNTGELFF
many | TRBD2 | TRBJ2-1 | TRBV20-1 | TGCAGTGCTAGAGGTTATAAGCGGGAGCTGAATGAGCAGTTCTTC | CSARGYKRELNEQFF
many | - | TRBJ2-7 | TRBV20-1 | TGCAGTGCTGGGACCTACTACGAGCAGTACTTC | CSAGTYYEQYF
many | - | TRBJ2-7 | TRBV11-2 | TGTGCCAGCAGCTTAGGTCGGACCTCCTACGAGCAGTACTTC | CASSLGRTSYEQYF
- | TRBD1 | TRBJ1-5 | TRBV19 | TGTGCCAGTAGTCCCCCGGGACAGATAAATCAGCCCCAGCATTTT | CASSPPGQINQPQHF
- | - | TRBJ2-7 | TRBV11-2 | TGTGCCAGCAGCTCACGCGGGCAGCTCCGACTCGAGCAGTACTTC | CASSSRGQLRLEQYF
many | - | TRBJ1-1 | TRBV5-6 | TGTGCCAGCAGCTTGGCCTTAAAAGGGAACGCTGAAGCTTTCTTT | CASSLALKGNAEAFF